The 2 T cell receptor beta chains below all came from one sample that was sequenced in a study of T cells in Graves' hyperthyroidism and ophthalmopathy. Using RNA transcripts as the source, TCR beta CDR3 regions were amplified. The HTBI primer set served for first-round RT-PCR of the TCR CDR3. TCRdb reprocessed the multiplex PCR reads via MiXCR and lists one record per CDR3 protein. Here the sample spans roughly 99,000 distinct CDR3 sequences, about 15% being singletons. The source material was blood. These receptors were collected from a woman aged 45-59 years with Graves' hyperthyroidism.

This clonotype has a count of ten or more. The V call is TRBV9, the J call TRBJ2-1; 13 bases match TRBD2. V lost 0 bases and J lost 7; bases outside the gene matches: 4. This CDR3 comprises 16 residues. Per germline, CDR1 SGDLS and CDR2 YYNGEE. The CDR3 nucleotides are TGTGCCAGCAGCGTAGGACTAGCGGGGGGATGGAATGAGCAGTTCTTC. The encoded protein is CASSVGLAGGWNEQFF.

About this clonotype itself: A junction boundary mismatches the germline segment, possibly from a read error. This chain joins TRBV10-3 and TRBJ2-3; 7 positions match TRBD2. This CDR3 comprises 16 residues. Germline V gene sequence: CDR1 ENHRY, CDR2 SYGVKD. CDR3 in DNA: TGTGCCATCAGTGAGCTCTTAGCGGGCCGCACGGATACGCAGTATTTT. It yields the protein CAISELLAGRTDTQYF.